A selection of T cell receptor beta chains follows, all from one sample in a study of T-cell reconstitution after alpha-beta-depleted transplantation in children. TCRdb reanalysed the PCR reads using MiXCR and keeps one entry per CDR3 protein. Of hundreds of thousands of distinct CDR3 sequences in the sample, less than 15% are singletons; the top ten hold 0.79%. Sequencing used PBMCs, obtained before TCRalphabeta/CD19-depleted stem cell transplant. The receptors were gathered from a girl aged 2-15 years with congenital amegakaryocytic thrombocytopenia, due to receive a stem cell transplant. CDR3s include the opening cysteine and the closing phenylalanine or tryptophan. Fields, in order: D gene, J gene, V gene, clone size, CDR3 DNA, CDR3 protein. The D gene is left open where the match is weak. Size is stated for part of the rows, as once, few or many counts, or as a class when the clone is expanded.

. | TRBJ2-5 | TRBV12-3/TRBV12-4 | few | TGTGCCAGCAGCTCGGACCGGACCAATGCGGAGGCCCAGTACTTC | CASSSDRTNAEAQYF
TRBD2 | TRBJ2-1 | TRBV4-2 | few | TGTGCCAGCAGCACCAGGGCTAGGGCTCTAGCGGGAGATTCGAATGAGCAGTTCTTC | CASSTRARALAGDSNEQFF
TRBD2 | TRBJ2-7 | TRBV12-3/TRBV12-4 | . | TGTGCCAGCAGTTTAGAGCCTAGCGGGAGGGCTAGGTACGAGCAGTACTTC | CASSLEPSGRARYEQYF
TRBD2 | TRBJ2-1 | TRBV12-3/TRBV12-4 | many | TGTGCCAGCAGCCGGACTAGGGATAACCCCTCCTACAATGAGCAGTTCTTC | CASSRTRDNPSYNEQFF
. | TRBJ2-2 | TRBV9 | many | TGTGCCAGCAGCCACGAGGTAGAGGACACCGGGGAGCTGTTTTTT | CASSHEVEDTGELFF
TRBD1 | TRBJ1-2 | TRBV6-1 | . | TGTGCCAGCAGAACCGACAGGGAAGTTGGCTACACCTTC | CASRTDREVGYTF
TRBD2 | TRBJ2-5 | TRBV24-1 | . | TGTGCCACCAGTGATTTTCGGGAGGGAACCCAGTACTTC | CATSDFREGTQYF
TRBD2 | TRBJ2-1 | TRBV12-3/TRBV12-4 | many | TGTGCCAGCAGCTACTACCCGGGGGAGGGAGGGACTGGCAATGAGCAGTTCTTC | CASSYYPGEGGTGNEQFF
. | TRBJ2-3 | TRBV7-2 | . | TGTGCCAGCAGCTTCGGTCACGCTGGAGGGTTCACAGATACGCAGTATTTT | CASSFGHAGGFTDTQYF
TRBD2 | TRBJ2-1 | TRBV4-1 | few | TGCGCCAGCAGCCAAGATTTCGGACGGGAGGGGTGGAATGAGCAGTTCTTC | CASSQDFGREGWNEQFF
. | TRBJ2-3 | TRBV7-2 | many | TGTGCCAGCACCTTTTTCTACGGGAGTACCGATACGCAGTATTTT | CASTFFYGSTDTQYF
TRBD2 | TRBJ2-1 | TRBV5-1 | . | TGCGCCAGCAGCTCTACTAGCGGGGGTAATAGGGGGTACAATGAGCAGTTCTTC | CASSSTSGGNRGYNEQFF
. | TRBJ2-5 | TRBV5-1 | many | TGCGCCAGCAGCTTGGCAGAGGTTGGAGAGACCCAGTACTTC | CASSLAEVGETQYF
. | TRBJ2-5 | TRBV5-6 | . | TGTGCCACCACCCGAGGGCTGGCCCAAGAGACCCAGTACTTC | CATTRGLAQETQYF
TRBD2 | TRBJ2-3 | TRBV4-2 | . | TGTGCCAGCAGCCGCCTGACCAGCTCTCTAGCGGGAGGAGATACGCAGTATTTT | CASSRLTSSLAGGDTQYF
. | TRBJ1-2 | TRBV15 | many | TGTGCCACCAGCAGAGGATGGGGTGGAGAAGGCTACACCTTC | CATSRGWGGEGYTF
TRBD1 | TRBJ2-6 | TRBV15 | few | TGTGCCACCAGCAGATTCGGGGGACAGGAGATCTCTGGGGCCAACGTCCTGACTTTC | CATSRFGGQEISGANVLTF
TRBD2 | TRBJ2-3 | TRBV10-3 | . | TGTGCCATCAGTGACCTTCTTCAATCGGGACTAGCGGGAGGCACAGATACGCAGTATTTT | CAISDLLQSGLAGGTDTQYF